This T cell receptor (beta chain) was obtained from a study of regulatory and conventional T cells in RAG deficiency. Points from the study as a whole: Omenn patients showed >90% Treg-Tconv overlap and shorter CDR3 lengths.

CDR1 is SGHDT and CDR2 is YYEEEE in the germline V gene. V was trimmed by 2 bases and J by 7 bases, leaving 10 bases between them. CDR3 length equals 13 residues. The sorted conventional CD4+ T cells were CD25-low and CD127-high, with genomic DNA sequenced. Profiled with immunoSEQ multiplex PCR; TCRdb holds only in-frame clones, not every one. The data contain under 45,000 clones, roughly three quarters of them singletons. Points on this clone: Antigen specificity is unknown.

In addition, the sample was reused for a study of regulatory T cells. From that report: Amplification used 52 TRBV primers and 13 TRBJ primers.

The chain is built from TRBV5-6 and TRBJ1-5, with D perhaps matching TRBD1 (5 bases). Sequenced: CD4+ effector T cells sorted from blood. This TCR was sampled from a human donor in good health. The CDR3 sequence: CASSFQGEQPQHF. Written as DNA, the CDR3 is TGTGCCAGCAGCTTTCAAGGGGAACAGCCCCAGCATTTT.